This TCR beta chain was recorded in a study of cytomegalovirus exposure and HLA in healthy donors. The V segment lost 6 bases and the J segment 8 bases; nucleotides outside the gene matches: 13. Germline V gene data show CDR1 as SGHNT and CDR2 as YYREEE (reference sequence). This CDR3 region has 14 residues. Some clones are missing from TCRdb's copy, which holds only in-frame ones; the method was immunoSEQ multiplex PCR. The sample has 150,000 or so clones, roughly 84% seen once; the top ten hold around 2.1%. The sample consisted of PBMCs. The genes are TRBV5-4 and TRBJ1-2; 7 bases are shared with TRBD1. This clonotype originated in a human donor in good health. The CDR3 DNA follows: TGTGCCAGCACCGAGAAGGGGGCGGTGAAGGGCTACACCTTC. Translation gives CASTEKGAVKGYTF.